Sequencing of this T cell receptor beta chain was carried out in a study of blood T cell repertoires in COVID-19. CDR3 length: 17 amino acids. Germline V CDR1 and CDR2: SGHAT, FQNNGV. V shed 0 bases and J 5 bases; nucleotides not matched to a gene: 4. The authors' processing: Amplified reference gene primers provided the basis for estimating nucleated cell counts. Sequencing was performed with immunoSEQ multiplex PCR; in TCRdb, only in-frame clones are kept and a portion is missing. V and J calls and clone size come straight from that table; D and trimming were deduced from the DNA. The sample yields about 280,000 clones, nearly 90% seen once.

The TCR originated in a woman between 18 and 30 years old with acute COVID-19. Specimen: PBMCs or T cells enriched from blood (not recorded which). The chain recombines TRBV11-2 with TRBJ2-3; 14 bases line up with TRBD2. This CDR3 reads CASSLEGTSGRRDTQYF. The CDR3 DNA reads TGTGCCAGCAGCTTAGAAGGGACTAGCGGGAGAAGAGATACGCAGTATTTT.